Listed here are 30 T cell receptor beta chains from one sample, sequenced in a study of cytomegalovirus exposure and HLA in healthy donors. Sequencing used immunoSEQ multiplex PCR; TCRdb keeps in-frame clones, though not all of them. Among over 75,000 clones, 85% were seen once, and the ten largest hold 20% to 25%. Sequencing was performed on PBMCs. The source of these receptors is a man aged 18 to 30 in good health and CMV-seropositive.

About this clone: This specimen includes other DNA sequences encoding the same CDR3. In nucleotides, the CDR3 is TGCGCCAGCAGCCCAGGACTAGCGGGAGGGCCAGATACGCAGTATTTT. Translated, it gives CASSPGLAGGPDTQYF. The V gene is TRBV5-1, the J gene TRBJ2-3; TRBD2 agrees at 15 bases. The junction had 4 bases not matched to a gene; V was cut back by 4 bases and J by 4 bases. Germline V lookup: CDR1 SGHRS, CDR2 YFSETQ. The CDR3 consists of 16 residues.

The chain is built from TRBV5-4 and TRBJ1-4, with D unclear. This CDR3 comprises 13 residues. Germline CDR1 and CDR2: SGHNT and YYREEE (reference sequence). The germline V and J ends were trimmed by 0 bases and 7 bases, with 7 bases remaining between them. The CDR3, as DNA: TGTGCCAGCAGCTTGGCCCCCGGTGAAAAACTGTTTTTT. Translated, it gives CASSLAPGEKLFF.

The chain combines TRBV15 with TRBJ2-5; 7 bases are shared with TRBD1. The CDR3 runs 16 residues. V lost 3 bases and J lost 1; bases outside the gene matches: 8. Germline V CDR1 and CDR2: LNHNV, YYDKDF (reference sequence). The CDR3 here is CATSSTGTATQETQYF. DNA of the CDR3: TGTGCCACCAGCAGTACCGGGACAGCGACCCAAGAGACCCAGTACTTC.

The rearrangement links TRBV27 to TRBJ2-1; tentatively, D is TRBD2 (6 bases). V was shortened by 5 bases and J by 2 bases, with 13 bases between the two germline ends. The CDR3 totals 15 residues. CDR1 and CDR2 (germline): MNHEY, SMNVEV (reference sequence). The CDR3 loop is CASSPGTGAYNEQFF. For the CDR3, the DNA is TGTGCCAGCAGTCCCGGGACGGGAGCCTACAATGAGCAGTTCTTC.

This chain connects TRBV28 to TRBJ2-1, with 7 bases fitting TRBD2. Germline lookup yields CDR1 MDHEN and CDR2 SYDVKM. The junction had 11 bases not matched to a gene; V was cut back by 5 bases and J by 1 base. The CDR3 length is 17 residues. CDR3 sequence (DNA): TGTGCCAGCAGTGCTATCCCGGGGCGGGAGTCCTACAATGAGCAGTTCTTC. Translated, it gives CASSAIPGRESYNEQFF.

This clone was picked up a small number of times. The chain recombines TRBV6-1 with TRBJ2-7, with no clear D. The CDR3 loop spans 13 amino acids. Deletions cut 1 base from V and 6 bases from J, with 10 bases between. The germline CDR1 and CDR2 sequences are MNHNS and SASEGT. The CDR3 DNA reads TGTGCCAGCAGTGAAGTCGAGACCAGCGAGCAGTACGTC. Its translation: CASSEVETSEQYV.

The J gene is TRBJ2-7, the V gene TRBV28, with TRBD1 matching 7 bases. The CDR3 extends over 14 amino acids. V was clipped by 9 bases and J by 1 base; unmatched bases: 9. The germline V gene encodes CDR1 MDHEN and CDR2 SYDVKM. CDR3 in amino acids: CASTTGTASYEQYF. Written as DNA, the CDR3 is TGTGCCAGTACGACCGGGACAGCATCCTACGAGCAGTACTTC.

The gene calls are TRBV5-6 and TRBJ1-3; a weak D match, TRBD1 (5 bases). The CDR3 is 15 amino acids. The germline V gene encodes CDR1 SGHDT and CDR2 YYEEEE. The ends were cut back, 1 base at V and 2 bases at J, with 10 bases in the middle. The CDR3: CASSLIGVTGNTIYF. DNA for the CDR3: TGTGCCAGCAGCTTGATAGGGGTAACTGGAAACACCATATATTTT.

As DNA, the CDR3 is TGCGCCAGCAGCTTAAGCGGTTTCAACCCCGAAGCTTTCTTT. Residues: CASSLSGFNPEAFF. This chain joins TRBV5-1 and TRBJ1-1; D call uncertain. This CDR3 has 14 amino acids. From germline, CDR1 is SGHRS and CDR2 YFSETQ. The germline V and J ends were trimmed by 2 bases and 8 bases, with 16 bases remaining between them.

This clone was picked up one time. The chain links TRBV13 to TRBJ2-3; TRBD2 matches at 12 bases. CDR1 and CDR2 (germline): PRHDT, FYEKMQ (reference sequence). V lost 2 bases and J lost 3; bases outside the gene matches: 3. The length of the CDR3 is 16 residues. CDR3 amino acids: CASSLLAGGSTDTQYF. The CDR3 DNA reads TGTGCCAGCAGCTTACTAGCGGGAGGGAGTACAGATACGCAGTATTTT.

This clone was observed once. This chain links TRBV5-5 with TRBJ1-5; D is ambiguous. Trimming took 3 bases from V and 0 from J, leaving 10 bases between them. This CDR3 is 15 amino acids long. The germline CDR1 and CDR2 sequences are SGHKS and YYEKEE (reference sequence). CDR3 coding DNA: TGTGCCAGCAGCTACGGACTGATTAGCAATCAGCCCCAGCATTTT. This gives the protein CASSYGLISNQPQHF.

This clone was found once. The genes are TRBV29-1 and TRBJ1-1; D call uncertain. V lost 4 bases and J lost 5, with 11 bases in between. This CDR3 spans 12 amino acids. Germline CDR1 and CDR2: SQVTM and ANQGSEA. This CDR3 reads CSVVDGGTEAFF. DNA of the CDR3: TGCAGCGTTGTCGATGGAGGGACTGAAGCTTTCTTT.

This clone occurred once. This chain connects TRBV28 to TRBJ2-3; TRBD2 matches 10 bases. The CDR3 spans 16 residues. Germline-derived CDR1 and CDR2 are MDHEN and SYDVKM. After removal of 3 bases from V and 0 bases from J, the junction contained 3 bases not matched to a gene. CDR3 DNA sequence: TGTGCCAGCAGTTTCGGACTAGCGGCTAGCACAGATACGCAGTATTTT. Its protein is CASSFGLAASTDTQYF.

The rearrangement links TRBV6-1 to TRBJ1-1, with unresolved D. V lost 11 bases to trimming and J lost 3 bases, with 10 bases between them. CDR3 length equals 11 residues. Per the germline V gene, CDR1 is MNHNS and CDR2 is SASEGT. DNA of the CDR3: TGTGCCTCGTATGGCCACACTGAAGCTTTCTTT. It codes for CASYGHTEAFF.

This sequence joins TRBV6-5 and TRBJ2-5; perhaps TRBD1 as D (6 bases). CDR3 length: 14 residues. CDR1 is MNHEY and CDR2 is SVGAGI in the germline V gene. Trimming shortened V by 5 bases and J by 4 bases, and 14 bases separated the two germline ends. The CDR3 reads CASSISTGSETQYF. CDR3 bases: TGTGCCAGCAGTATATCCACAGGGTCAGAGACCCAGTACTTC.

The CDR3 loop is CASSPRDSGSYEQYV. CDR3 coding DNA: TGTGCCAGCAGTCCCCGGGACTCGGGCTCCTACGAGCAGTACGTC. The genes are TRBV6-1 and TRBJ2-7, with D possibly being TRBD2 (6 bases). Deletions cut 5 bases from V and 0 bases from J, with 14 bases between. CDR1 MNHNS and CDR2 SASEGT come from the germline V gene. CDR3 length: 15 amino acids.

The chain links TRBV29-1 to TRBJ2-5; D remains ambiguous. CDR1 is SQVTM and CDR2 is ANQGSEA in the germline V gene. The CDR3 totals 10 residues. With 6 bases removed from V and 5 bases from J, the gap between germline ends came to 7 bases. The DNA of the CDR3 is TGCAGCGTGCGCGGCGAGACCCAGTACTTC. This encodes CSVRGETQYF.

This clone was observed a few times. The chain recombines TRBV12-5 with TRBJ2-3; D not certain. V was cut by 3 bases and J by 6 bases, with 4 bases left in between. CDR3 length equals 11 residues. CDR1 is LGHNT and CDR2 is FRNRAP in the germline V gene. The CDR3 DNA is TGTGCTAGTGGTTTTATGGATACGCAGTATTTT. Its protein product is CASGFMDTQYF.

This chain joins TRBV5-1 and TRBJ2-2, with 7 bases matching TRBD2. Germline V gene lookup returns CDR1 SGHRS and CDR2 YFSETQ. Trimming cost V 6 bases and J 6 bases; bases outside gene matches: 11. The CDR3 covers 15 residues. Here the CDR3 DNA reads TGCGCCAGCAAGGCGTTGGCGGGAGCCCCCGGGGAGCTGTTTTTT. Translation: CASKALAGAPGELFF.

The DNA for the CDR3 is TGTGCCAGCAGCTTAGGAGTTGGCGGGGCCATATACAATGAGCAGTTCTTC. It codes for CASSLGVGGAIYNEQFF. The chain employs TRBV7-2 and TRBJ2-1; tentative D call: TRBD2 (6 bases). Germline values: CDR1 SGHTA, CDR2 FQGNSA. Trimming shortened V by 1 base and J by 4 bases, and 17 bases separated the two germline ends. The CDR3 totals 17 residues.

This clone was detected only once. This rearrangement joins TRBV11-3 to TRBJ2-5, with D perhaps matching TRBD1 (6 bases). Germline CDR1 is SGHNT and CDR2 is YENEEA. This CDR3 region has 19 residues. V lost 3 bases and J lost 1, with 24 bases in between. The CDR3 sequence is CASSFSRKGPWDTQETQYF. The CDR3 DNA reads TGTGCCAGCAGCTTTTCTCGAAAGGGACCGTGGGACACCCAAGAGACCCAGTACTTC.

The CDR3 DNA follows: TGTGCCAGCAGTTTCATCGGACAGGGATTCTCCTACGAGCAGTACTTC. Amino acid sequence: CASSFIGQGFSYEQYF. The rearrangement joins TRBV27 to TRBJ2-7, with 8 bases aligning to TRBD1. Germline CDR1 and CDR2: MNHEY and SMNVEV (reference sequence). V lost 3 bases, J lost 0 bases, and 7 bases stayed unmatched. CDR3 length: 16 residues.

The chain combines TRBV10-3 with TRBJ2-1; 16 nucleotides agree with TRBD2. The germline V gene encodes CDR1 ENHRY and CDR2 SYGVKD. V dropped 7 bases and J dropped 3; count of bases not matched to a gene: 3. The CDR3 has 16 residues. CDR3 amino acids: CAIMGTSGRVYNEQFF. CDR3 coding DNA: TGTGCCATCATGGGGACTAGCGGGAGGGTCTACAATGAGCAGTTCTTC.

The genes are TRBV12-5 and TRBJ2-1; D is perhaps TRBD2 (5 bases). This CDR3 comprises 16 residues. CDR1 and CDR2 from the germline V gene are LGHNT and FRNRAP. Trimming took off 0 bases at V and 0 bases at J, with 9 bases between the two ends. The CDR3 reads CASGLVQRSSYNEQFF. DNA for the CDR3: TGTGCTAGTGGTTTGGTACAGCGGTCCTCCTACAATGAGCAGTTCTTC.

The chain couples TRBV6-1 to TRBJ2-7; 8 nucleotides align to TRBD1. This CDR3 has 16 residues. Germline values: CDR1 MNHNS, CDR2 SASEGT. After removal of 4 bases from V and 2 bases from J, the junction contained 10 bases not matched to a gene. CDR3 sequence reads: CASSVRTGGLAYEQYF. For the CDR3, the DNA is TGTGCCAGCAGTGTCCGCACAGGGGGGTTGGCCTACGAGCAGTACTTC.

The chain links TRBV28 to TRBJ2-2; a possible D gene is TRBD1 (5 bases). Trimming removed 3 bases from V and 6 bases from J, with 11 bases in between. Germline V gives CDR1 MDHEN, CDR2 SYDVKM. The CDR3 length is 14 residues. The CDR3 region has the DNA TGTGCCAGCAGTTTTGGAAAAGGGGCCGGGGAGCTGTTTTTT. Encoded protein: CASSFGKGAGELFF.

The genes are TRBV18 and TRBJ1-2; D perhaps matches TRBD1 (5 bases). The CDR3 totals 15 residues. Between the trimmed V and J ends, which lost 0 bases and 4 bases, there was a span of 12 bases. CDR1 and CDR2 from the germline V gene are KGHSH and LQKENI. CDR3 loop: CASSPPRVLLYGYTF. For the CDR3, the DNA is TGTGCCAGCTCACCACCCAGGGTACTGCTCTATGGCTACACCTTC.

This chain joins TRBV6-1 and TRBJ2-2, with a tentative D call TRBD1 (5 bases). CDR3 length: 13 amino acids. The germline CDR1 and CDR2 sequences are MNHNS and SASEGT. V shed 8 bases and J shed 6 bases, with 13 bases lying between them. CDR3 bases: TGTGCCAGCTCGGCAGGGCAGTCCGGGGAGCTGTTTTTT. Its protein is CASSAGQSGELFF.

The gene calls are TRBV5-1 and TRBJ1-4; D might be TRBD1 (5 bases). Trimming cost V 0 bases and J 7 bases, with 13 bases left between them. CDR1 is SGHRS and CDR2 is YFSETQ in the germline V gene. The CDR3 is 15 residues long. This CDR3 is CASSLASRDGEKLFF. CDR3 coding DNA: TGCGCCAGCAGCTTGGCGAGCAGGGATGGTGAAAAACTGTTTTTT.

The V gene is TRBV6-5, the J gene TRBJ1-2; D perhaps matches TRBD1 (6 bases). The length of the CDR3 is 14 residues. V was shortened by 0 bases and J by 7 bases, with 12 bases between the two germline ends. Germline V gene lookup returns CDR1 MNHEY and CDR2 SVGAGI. CDR3 coding DNA: TGTGCCAGCAGTTACTCGATCAGGACAGCTGGCTACACCTTC. This sequence encodes CASSYSIRTAGYTF.